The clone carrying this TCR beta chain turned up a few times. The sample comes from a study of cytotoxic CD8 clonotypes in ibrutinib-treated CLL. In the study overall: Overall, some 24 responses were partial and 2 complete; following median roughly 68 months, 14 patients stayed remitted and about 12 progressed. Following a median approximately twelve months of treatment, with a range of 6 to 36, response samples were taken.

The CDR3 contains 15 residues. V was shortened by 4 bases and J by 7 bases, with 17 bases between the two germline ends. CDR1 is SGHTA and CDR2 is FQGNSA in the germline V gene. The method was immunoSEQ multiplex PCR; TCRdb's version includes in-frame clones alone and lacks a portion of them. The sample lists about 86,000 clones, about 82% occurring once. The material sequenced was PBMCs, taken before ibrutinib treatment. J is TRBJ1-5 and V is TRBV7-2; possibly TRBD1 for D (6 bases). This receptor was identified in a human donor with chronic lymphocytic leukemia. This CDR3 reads CASSSGGHLFQPQHF. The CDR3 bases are TGTGCCAGCAGCTCCGGGGGACATCTTTTCCAGCCCCAGCATTTT. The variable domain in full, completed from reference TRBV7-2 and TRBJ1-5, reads GAGVSQSPSNKVTEKGKDVELRCDPISGHTALYWYRQSLGQGLEFLIYFQGNSAPDKSGLPSDRFSAERTGGSVSTLTIQRTQQEDSAVYLCASSSGGHLFQPQHFGDGTRLSIL.